Many counts were recorded for the clone carrying this T cell receptor (beta chain). The data were obtained in a study of human T cells and chemical hapten exposure. TCRdb itself ran the RACE reads through MiXCR, one entry per CDR3 protein. The sample carries fewer than 50,000 distinct CDR3 sequences, approximately 9.5% recorded once. Time point meaning: patch test 3, about 24 weeks after DPC sensitization. Specified treatment: therapeutic diphenylcyclopropenone sensitization with weekly scalp DPC. The template was total RNA from unfractionated whole blood. The V gene lost 0 bases and the J gene lost 5 bases, with 10 bases spanning the gap. This CDR3 is built from 14 residues. Looked up from germline, CDR1 is LGHNA and CDR2 is YNFKEQ.

This chain links TRBV4-2 with TRBJ2-5; D gene ambiguous. The material was whole blood, obtained in connection with sensitization to the hapten diphenylcyclopropenone (DPC). The sequence derives from a man aged 50 or older with alopecia areata. Some clones in this sample may be carry-over from other donors' samples. CDR3 sequence: CASSQDTGWETQYF. The CDR3 DNA reads as TGTGCCAGCAGCCAAGACACGGGCTGGGAGACCCAGTACTTC.